The entry below describes one T cell receptor beta chain. Clones were read by immunoSEQ multiplex PCR, and TCRdb kept only the in-frame ones, dropping some. Found here are 55,000 to 70,000 clones, roughly 83% of them singletons; the top ten hold 1.4%. This sample is part of a study of OX40 agonist ivuxolimab in advanced cancers. Across the whole study: Eligibility admitted prior anti-PD-1, anti-PD-L1 or anti-CTLA-4 therapy; 30% to 40% had some. Partial responses occurred in three patients (one hepatocellular carcinoma, two cutaneous melanoma).

Trimming took 0 bases from V and 2 from J; bases not matched to a gene: 6. The V gene's germline CDR1 is LGHNA and CDR2 YNFKEQ. The length of the CDR3 is 18 residues. Sampling of blood occurred at baseline, cycle 4 day 1, and cycle 7 day 1. This clonotype was obtained from an adult with an advanced solid tumor such as melanoma, head and neck, liver or kidney cancer. The J gene is TRBJ2-5, the V gene TRBV4-2, with 13 bases matching TRBD2. Sequenced material: CD4+ or CD8+ T cells sorted from blood, taken in a trial of the OX40 agonist ivuxolimab. The CDR3, as DNA: TGTGCCAGCAGCCAAGAACCCTTGACTAGCGGGGGGCAAGAGACCCAGTACTTC. As protein: CASSQEPLTSGGQETQYF.